Below are 30 T cell receptor beta chains sequenced from a single sample in a study of cytomegalovirus exposure and HLA in healthy donors (dated by TCRdb to 2016 to 2017). Library creation used the immunoSEQ multiplex PCR assay. Sourced from immuneACCESS, this table was stored by TCRdb with only in-frame sequences that have V and J called. A share of the clones is absent; for the studies checked, an unresolved V gene accounts for under half, and the remainder has no known explanation. Across this sample there are some 110,000 clones, with about nine tenths seen only once. 4.4% of the sample belongs to the ten largest clones. Input material: PBMCs. These TCRs come from a man aged 18 to 30 in good health and CMV-seropositive.

The chain joins TRBV14 to TRBJ2-7; D may be TRBD2 (6 bases). V lost 0 bases and J 0 bases, leaving 12 bases between the germline ends. CDR3 length equals 16 residues. The germline CDR1 and CDR2 sequences are SGHDN and FVKESK. CDR3 nucleotide sequence: TGTGCCAGCAGCCAAGAAGGGGACTGGCGCTCCTACGAGCAGTACTTC. This sequence encodes CASSQEGDWRSYEQYF.

The chain has TRBV6-5 and TRBJ1-1; weak D call: TRBD1 (6 bases). The V gene lost 3 bases and the J gene lost 5 bases, with 19 bases spanning the gap. Per the germline V gene, CDR1 is MNHEY and CDR2 is SVGAGI. CDR3 length: 16 residues. The CDR3 sequence: CASSYSGGAGRTEAFF. In DNA, the CDR3 is TGTGCCAGCAGTTATTCGGGGGGCGCCGGTAGAACTGAAGCTTTCTTT.

The V call is TRBV5-4, the J call TRBJ1-3, with D unclear. The CDR3 contains 14 residues. The germline gives CDR1 SGHNT, CDR2 YYREEE (reference sequence). Trimming shortened V by 0 bases and J by 2 bases, and 6 bases separated the two germline ends. CDR3 residues: CASSLGGTGNTIYF. Here the CDR3 DNA reads TGTGCCAGCAGCTTGGGCGGGACTGGAAACACCATATATTTT.

This chain joins TRBV25-1 and TRBJ2-3; D possibly corresponds to TRBD2 (6 bases). CDR1 is MGHDK, CDR2 SYGVNS, per germline. V was trimmed by 4 bases and J by 3 bases, leaving 20 bases between them. This CDR3 is built from 17 residues. The CDR3 reads CASSGGPGAGPTDTQYF. DNA of the CDR3: TGTGCCAGCAGTGGCGGCCCGGGAGCAGGGCCTACAGATACGCAGTATTTT.

This chain uses TRBV14 with TRBJ2-3; the match to TRBD2 covers 8 bases. Germline assignment: CDR1 SGHDN and CDR2 FVKESK. The J segment lost 2 bases and the V segment lost 3 bases, leaving 4 bases of the junction unmatched. The length of the CDR3 is 15 residues. The CDR3 sequence is CASSHKRGPTDTQYF. CDR3 nucleotides: TGTGCCAGCAGCCATAAGCGGGGGCCCACAGATACGCAGTATTTT.

The chain couples TRBV20-1 to TRBJ2-3, with D tentatively TRBD1 (5 bases). The CDR3 covers 11 residues. Germline V gene lookup returns CDR1 DFQATT and CDR2 SNEGSKA (reference sequence). Trimming pared 8 bases from V and 1 base from J, leaving 7 bases between. This CDR3 reads CSTGRTDTQYF. In DNA, the CDR3 is TGCAGTACAGGACGCACAGATACGCAGTATTTT.

This clone was found once. One junction end disagrees with the germline gene, perhaps due to a read error. V gene TRBV29-1 combines with J gene TRBJ2-5; possible D gene TRBD2, 7 bases. Germline CDR1 is SQVTM and CDR2 is ANQGSEA. The CDR3 contains 13 residues. The CDR3 here is CSVLGGGRETRYF. CDR3 in DNA: TGCAGCGTGCTGGGCGGGGGCAGGGAGACCCGGTACTTC.

The chain joins TRBV2 to TRBJ2-7; 14 bases match TRBD2. The length of the CDR3 is 14 residues. V dropped 8 bases and J dropped 2; count of bases not matched to a gene: 2. CDR1 is SNHLY, CDR2 FYNNEI, per germline. CDR3 in amino acids: CASLGLAGAYEQYF. The CDR3 DNA follows: TGTGCCAGCCTGGGACTAGCGGGGGCCTACGAGCAGTACTTC. Complete variable domain (other parts from reference TRBV2 and TRBJ2-7): EPEVTQTPSHQVTQMGQEVILRCVPISNHLYFYWYRQILGQKVEFLVSFYNNEISEKSEIFDDQFSVERPDGSNFTLKIRSTKLEDSAMYFCASLGLAGAYEQYFGPGTRLTVT.

The chain joins TRBV10-3 to TRBJ2-7, with 8 nucleotides matching TRBD1. Trimming took 8 bases from V and 3 from J; bases not matched to a gene: 9. The germline gives CDR1 ENHRY, CDR2 SYGVKD. This CDR3 spans 14 amino acids. In nucleotides, the CDR3 is TGTGCCATCTCAAGACCGGGACAGGTCTACGAGCAGTACTTC. Translated: CAISRPGQVYEQYF.

This rearrangement joins TRBV5-1 to TRBJ2-2; weak D call: TRBD1 (6 bases). Per germline, CDR1 SGHRS and CDR2 YFSETQ. The V gene lost 4 bases and the J gene lost 6 bases, with 16 bases spanning the gap. The CDR3 extends over 15 amino acids. CDR3 nucleotide sequence: TGCGCCAGCAGCGCGAGGACAGCCCGGGCCGGGGAGCTGTTTTTT. Translating gives CASSARTARAGELFF. Full variable domain (remainder filled in from reference TRBV5-1 and TRBJ2-2): KAGVTQTPRYLIKTRGQQVTLSCSPISGHRSVSWYQQTPGQGLQFLFEYFSETQRNKGNFPGRFSGRQFSNSRSEMNVSTLELGDSALYLCASSARTARAGELFFGEGSRLTVL.

This chain uses TRBV7-2 with TRBJ2-5, with D possibly TRBD1 on 5 matching bases. V was shortened by 7 bases and J by 3 bases, with 15 bases between the two germline ends. Per germline, CDR1 SGHTA and CDR2 FQGNSA. This CDR3 comprises 14 residues. The CDR3 protein is CASNLGQVKETQYF. In DNA form, the CDR3 reads TGTGCCAGCAACCTCGGACAAGTGAAAGAGACCCAGTACTTC.

The chain recombines TRBV4-1 with TRBJ2-1, with a weak D call TRBD1 (7 bases). V was pared by 5 bases and J by 1 base, with 18 bases between. The CDR3 length is 17 residues. The germline V gene encodes CDR1 MGHRA and CDR2 YSYEKL. The CDR3 spells CASSSHPGGPSYNEQFF. CDR3 coding DNA: TGCGCCAGCAGCTCCCACCCAGGGGGGCCGTCCTACAATGAGCAGTTCTTC.

CDR3 DNA sequence: TGTGCCAGCAGTCTGCGCACTAGCGGTACCTACGAGCAGTACTTC. Translating it yields CASSLRTSGTYEQYF. The chain recombines TRBV28 with TRBJ2-7, with 8 positions matching TRBD2. Trimming cost V 5 bases and J 2 bases; bases outside gene matches: 8. CDR3 size: 15 residues. Germline values: CDR1 MDHEN, CDR2 SYDVKM.

The chain employs TRBV11-2 and TRBJ1-1; D gene ambiguous. The CDR3 totals 14 residues. Germline lookup yields CDR1 SGHAT and CDR2 FQNNGV. V lost 5 bases and J 2 bases, leaving 12 bases between the germline ends. The CDR3 protein is CASSLGAGNTEAFF. CDR3 nucleotide sequence: TGTGCCAGCAGCCTCGGCGCGGGAAACACTGAAGCTTTCTTT.

This clone was seen only a few times. The chain links TRBV28 to TRBJ2-2, with no clear D. This CDR3 is 14 amino acids long. V dropped 2 bases and J dropped 3 bases, with 7 bases sitting between them. CDR1 MDHEN and CDR2 SYDVKM come from the germline V gene. The CDR3 loop reads CASSLGHYTGELFF. The DNA of the CDR3 is TGTGCCAGCAGTTTAGGGCATTACACCGGGGAGCTGTTTTTT.

CDR3 DNA: TGTGCCAGCAGCACAGGGGGGCTTAATTCACCCCTCCACTTT. Translation: CASSTGGLNSPLHF. The chain combines TRBV7-9 with TRBJ1-6, with 8 bases matching TRBD1. The germline V gene has CDR1 SEHNR and CDR2 FQNEAQ (reference sequence). V shed 5 bases and J 6 bases; nucleotides not matched to a gene: 3. The length of the CDR3 is 14 residues.

The chain is built from TRBV7-9 and TRBJ2-7; 9 bases fit TRBD1. Germline V gene sequence: CDR1 SEHNR, CDR2 FQNEAQ (reference sequence). V was clipped by 2 bases and J by 4 bases; unmatched bases: 6. The CDR3 spans 15 residues. The CDR3 region is CASSLRGQGYYEQYF. The CDR3 nucleotides read TGTGCCAGCAGCTTAAGGGGACAGGGATATTACGAGCAGTACTTC.

This clone was recorded only once. The J gene is TRBJ1-4, the V gene TRBV5-6; TRBD1 matches 9 bases. Germline trimming cut 1 base from V and 7 bases from J; bases unmatched to any gene: 5. This CDR3 is 15 amino acids long. Germline V lookup: CDR1 SGHDT, CDR2 YYEEEE. As DNA, the CDR3 is TGTGCCAGCAGCTTGTTGCCGGGACAGGGTGAAAAACTGTTTTTT. It codes for CASSLLPGQGEKLFF.

V is TRBV6-4 and J is TRBJ2-3; 8 bases match TRBD2. This CDR3 is 14 amino acids long. V lost 5 bases and J lost 2; bases outside the gene matches: 3. Looked up from germline, CDR1 is MRHNA and CDR2 is SNTAGT. The CDR3 DNA reads TGTGCCAGCAGTCATAGCGGGGCCACAGATACGCAGTATTTT. Its translation is CASSHSGATDTQYF.

In nucleotides, the CDR3 is TGTGCCAGCAGTCGACAGGGGGGGAACACTGAAGCTTTCTTT. Protein sequence: CASSRQGGNTEAFF. This chain uses TRBV6-6 with TRBJ1-1; 9 bases are shared with TRBD1. Germline V gene sequence: CDR1 MNHNY, CDR2 SVGAGI (reference sequence). The CDR3 sequence is 14 residues long. The ends lost 5 bases at V and 1 base at J; junction bases unmatched: 2.

This sequence joins TRBV11-2 and TRBJ1-1; a weak D match, TRBD1 (5 bases). Germline CDR1 and CDR2: SGHAT and FQNNGV. V lost 0 bases, J lost 1 base, and 15 bases lay in between. This CDR3 has 17 amino acids. The CDR3 sequence is CASSLEGGRVWNTEAFF. Written as DNA, the CDR3 is TGTGCCAGCAGCTTAGAGGGGGGGAGGGTTTGGAACACTGAAGCTTTCTTT.

This clone appeared a few times. At one boundary the junction diverges from the germline segment, which might be a read error. This sequence joins TRBV4-1 and TRBJ1-5; 7 bases are shared with TRBD1. The CDR3 is made up of 13 amino acids. The germline gives CDR1 MGHRA, CDR2 YSYEKL. The CDR3 sequence is CASSEDREQPQHF. The CDR3 DNA follows: TGCGCCAGCAGCGAAGACAGGGAACAGCCCCAGCATTTT.

V usage is TRBV2 and J usage is TRBJ1-1, with TRBD1 as a possible D gene (6 bases). The CDR3 has 13 amino acids. Germline CDR1 SNHLY, CDR2 FYNNEI. The V end lost 9 bases, the J end lost 4 bases, and 15 bases lay between the germline ends. The CDR3: CASEQGLGTEAFF. The DNA for the CDR3 is TGTGCCAGTGAACAGGGTTTGGGCACTGAAGCTTTCTTT.

V is TRBV4-3 and J is TRBJ1-4; 7 bases are shared with TRBD1. Looked up from germline, CDR1 is LGHNA and CDR2 is YSLEER. The ends lost 0 bases at V and 4 bases at J; junction bases unmatched: 5. This CDR3 region has 16 residues. CDR3 DNA sequence: TGCGCCAGCAGCCAAGACCCCAGGGGGAATAATGAAAAACTGTTTTTT. Translated, it gives CASSQDPRGNNEKLFF.

V and J are TRBV5-4 and TRBJ1-2; D gene ambiguous. This CDR3 is 16 amino acids long. Germline lookup yields CDR1 SGHNT and CDR2 YYREEE (reference sequence). V was trimmed by 3 bases and J by 8 bases, leaving 23 bases between them. CDR3 DNA: TGTGCCAGCAGCTCTCCAGACGGGGTCAACGGTCGAGGCTACACCTTC. It codes for CASSSPDGVNGRGYTF.

The chain couples TRBV29-1 to TRBJ1-2; 7 bases agree with TRBD1. CDR1 and CDR2 (germline): SQVTM, ANQGSEA. This CDR3 is built from 15 residues. The ends lost 1 base at V and 0 bases at J; junction bases unmatched: 5. The CDR3 region has the DNA TGCAGCGTTGAAGGGACAGGTACACCTAACTATGGCTACACCTTC. Protein sequence: CSVEGTGTPNYGYTF.

The chain uses TRBV5-4 and TRBJ1-1, with D possibly being TRBD1 (6 bases). V lost 0 bases to trimming and J lost 5 bases, with 11 bases between them. Germline lookup yields CDR1 SGHNT and CDR2 YYREEE (reference sequence). The CDR3 spans 14 residues. This CDR3 is CASSLGGRDTEAFF. In DNA, the CDR3 is TGTGCCAGCAGCTTGGGGGGGCGCGATACTGAAGCTTTCTTT.

V is TRBV4-2 and J is TRBJ2-2, with 7 nucleotides matching TRBD1. Germline CDR1 reads LGHNA; CDR2 reads YNFKEQ. Trimming cost V 4 bases and J 0 bases; bases outside gene matches: 8. This CDR3 is 17 amino acids long. The CDR3 protein is CASSLPPGQANTGELFF. In DNA form, the CDR3 reads TGTGCCAGCAGCCTTCCTCCCGGACAGGCGAACACCGGGGAGCTGTTTTTT.

The chain has TRBV5-6 and TRBJ1-1, with D unresolved. The germline V gene encodes CDR1 SGHDT and CDR2 YYEEEE. The length of the CDR3 is 16 residues. Trimming pared 4 bases from V and 4 bases from J, leaving 20 bases between. The DNA for the CDR3 is TGTGCCAGCAGCCCCCGGGCGGGGAACTTGATCACTGAAGCTTTCTTT. Amino acid sequence: CASSPRAGNLITEAFF.

The J gene is TRBJ2-6, the V gene TRBV11-2, with D perhaps TRBD2 (5 bases). The CDR3 contains 16 residues. Germline V gene sequence: CDR1 SGHAT, CDR2 FQNNGV. V lost 5 bases to trimming and J lost 0 bases, with 11 bases between them. CDR3 loop: CASSHGINSGANVLTF. In DNA form, the CDR3 reads TGTGCCAGCAGCCACGGGATCAACTCTGGGGCCAACGTCCTGACTTTC.